The rows below give T cell receptor beta chains drawn from one sample of a study of blood T cell repertoires in COVID-19. Only in-frame clones appear in the TCRdb table, and some are missing; sequencing was by immunoSEQ multiplex PCR. The repertoire consists of 240,000 or so clones, with over 75% occurring once and the leading ten covering roughly 1.9%. Sequencing was performed on peripheral blood. The receptors derive from a man younger than 40 who had recovered from COVID-19. Both conserved end residues are part of each CDR3. A D gene is named only where the DNA matches it firmly. Clone size, where shown, is once, few, many, or a class for clones that have expanded.

>TRBJ2-5|TRBV5-4|-|-
CASSRQRETQYF
TGTGCCAGCAGTCGACAGAGAGAGACCCAGTACTTC
>TRBJ1-2|TRBV12-3/TRBV12-4|-|TRBD1
CASSSTGEYGYTF
TGTGCCAGCAGTTCGACAGGGGAATATGGCTACACCTTC
>TRBJ2-2|TRBV10-1|-|-
CASRYNRNTGELFF
TGCGCCAGCAGATACAATCGAAACACCGGGGAGCTGTTTTTT
>TRBJ1-1|TRBV19|many|-
CASRASGVRTEAFF
TGTGCCAGTAGGGCCTCGGGGGTGAGGACTGAAGCTTTCTTT
>TRBJ1-2|TRBV3-1/TRBV3-2|-|TRBD1
CASADRGGYGYTF
TGTGCCAGCGCTGACAGGGGGGGCTATGGCTACACCTTC
>TRBJ2-2|TRBV6-5|-|TRBD1
CASSYSNLGGSGELFF
TGTGCCAGCAGTTACTCGAATTTAGGGGGCTCCGGGGAGCTGTTTTTT
>TRBJ2-3|TRBV2|-|TRBD2
CASSRLAVTDTQYF
TGTGCCAGCAGTCGTCTAGCGGTCACAGATACGCAGTATTTT
>TRBJ2-5|TRBV7-8|-|-
CASSLAGLRGETQYF
TGTGCCAGCAGCTTAGCGGGCCTCAGGGGTGAGACCCAGTACTTC
>TRBJ2-3|TRBV11-3|once|-
CASSLARRAADTQYF
TGTGCCAGCAGCTTAGCTCGGCGGGCGGCAGATACGCAGTATTTT
>TRBJ1-5|TRBV6-5|-|-
CASGLDYSNQPQHF
TGTGCCAGCGGACTCGATTATAGCAATCAGCCCCAGCATTTT
>TRBJ1-1|TRBV27|-|-
CASSPLGGATEAFF
TGTGCCAGCAGCCCACTCGGGGGGGCCACTGAAGCTTTCTTT
>TRBJ2-3|TRBV2|-|-
CASSELGGRTDTQYF
TGTGCCAGCAGTGAATTGGGCGGGCGCACAGATACGCAGTATTTT
>TRBJ1-5|TRBV6-5|-|TRBD1
CAGGTGGQGQPQHF
TGTGCCGGAGGGACAGGGGGCCAAGGACAGCCCCAGCATTTT
>TRBJ1-6|TRBV28|-|-
CASSSSRYYYSEPPLHF
TGTGCCAGCAGTTCTAGCCGATACTATTACAGCGAGCCACCCCTCCACTTT
>TRBJ2-5|TRBV5-4|-|-
CASSLARYQETQYF
TGTGCCAGCAGCTTGGCCAGGTACCAAGAGACCCAGTACTTC
>TRBJ1-5|TRBV7-2|-|TRBD1
CASSSGTGTQPQHF
TGTGCCAGCAGCTCAGGGACAGGGACGCAGCCCCAGCATTTT
>TRBJ2-5|TRBV19|-|-
CASSSWTAQETQYF
TGTGCCAGTAGTTCGTGGACAGCCCAAGAGACCCAGTACTTC
>TRBJ2-7|TRBV3-1/TRBV3-2|-|-
CASSQELLTYEQYF
TGTGCCAGCAGCCAAGAACTACTTACCTACGAGCAGTACTTC
>TRBJ1-2|TRBV6-5|-|-
CATRGSRPNYGYTF
TGTGCCACCCGGGGGTCAAGACCTAACTATGGCTACACCTTC
>TRBJ1-1|TRBV14|-|-
CASSQYGALGTEAFF
TGTGCCAGCAGCCAGTATGGGGCCCTAGGAACTGAAGCTTTCTTT
>TRBJ1-6|TRBV5-1|-|TRBD1
CASSPVPGQGPNSPLHF
TGCGCCAGCAGCCCCGTCCCGGGACAGGGACCTAATTCACCCCTCCACTTT
>TRBJ1-4|TRBV28|-|-
CASTAQGTENEKLFF
TGTGCCAGCACCGCCCAGGGAACCGAGAATGAAAAACTGTTTTTT
>TRBJ2-2|TRBV7-6|many|-
CASSPNTGSGELFF
TGTGCCAGCAGCCCCAATACAGGGTCCGGGGAGCTGTTTTTT
>TRBJ1-2|TRBV5-6|-|TRBD1
CASSRRDSLYGYTF
TGTGCCAGCAGCCGCCGGGACAGCCTATATGGCTACACCTTC
>TRBJ1-6|TRBV7-9|-|-
CASSPNSPLHF
TGTGCCAGCAGCCCGAATTCACCCCTCCACTTT
>TRBJ1-2|TRBV6-5|once|TRBD1
CASMTGGFDGYTF
TGTGCCAGCATGACAGGGGGCTTCGATGGCTACACCTTC
>TRBJ1-4|TRBV7-3|-|-
CASSPRGSLNEKLFF
TGTGCCAGCAGCCCCCGAGGCAGCCTTAATGAAAAACTGTTTTTT
>TRBJ1-4|TRBV5-1|-|TRBD1
CASSLAVTGEEKLFF
TGCGCCAGCAGCTTGGCCGTCACAGGGGAAGAAAAACTGTTTTTT